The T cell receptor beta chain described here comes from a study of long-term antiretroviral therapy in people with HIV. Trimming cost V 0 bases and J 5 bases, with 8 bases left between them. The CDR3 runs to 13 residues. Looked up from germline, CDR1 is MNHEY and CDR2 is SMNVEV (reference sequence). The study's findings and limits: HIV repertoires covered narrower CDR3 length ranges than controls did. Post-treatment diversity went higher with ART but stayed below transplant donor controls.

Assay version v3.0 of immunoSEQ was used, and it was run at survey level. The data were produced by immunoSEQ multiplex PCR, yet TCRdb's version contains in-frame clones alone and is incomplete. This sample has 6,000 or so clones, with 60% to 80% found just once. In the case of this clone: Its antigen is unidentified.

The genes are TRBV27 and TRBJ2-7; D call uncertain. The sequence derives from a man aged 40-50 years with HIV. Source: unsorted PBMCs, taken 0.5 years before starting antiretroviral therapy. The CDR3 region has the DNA TGTGCCAGCAGTTTATCATGGGCCCACGAGCAGTACTTC. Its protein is CASSLSWAHEQYF.